Below, one T cell receptor (beta chain) is given with its context. The source of the sample is a study of blood T cell repertoires in COVID-19. The CDR3 has 15 amino acids. Germline V gene sequence: CDR1 MNHEY, CDR2 SVGAGI. V was cut by 8 bases and J by 7 bases, with 18 bases left in between. Assay: immunoSEQ multiplex PCR; the TCRdb copy retains only in-frame clones and omits some. Of about 340,000 clones in the sample, around 91% were seen once. V is TRBV6-5 and J is TRBJ1-6; D perhaps matches TRBD1 (6 bases). Sequencing was performed on peripheral blood. The receptor comes from a woman younger than 35 who had recovered from COVID-19. In DNA form, the CDR3 reads TGTGCCAGCGCTCCTCGGGGACACCTAAATTCACCCCTCCACTTT. Translating gives CASAPRGHLNSPLHF.